This passage covers 25 T cell receptor beta chains from one sample sequenced in a study of cytomegalovirus exposure and HLA in healthy donors. Primers included in the PCR were 60 Vbeta and 13 Jbeta primers. TCRdb's copy holds only in-frame clones and misses some; the assay was immunoSEQ multiplex PCR. Among 150,000 to 200,000 clones, 84% were seen once, and the ten largest hold 1.5% to 2%. The sequencing sample was made of PBMCs. These receptors all come from a man aged 18 to 30 in good health and CMV-seronegative.

The V call is TRBV4-3, the J call TRBJ2-1; TRBD2 matches 10 bases. The germline V gene has CDR1 LGHNA and CDR2 YSLEER. V was pared by 5 bases and J by 9 bases, with 16 bases of the junction left unmatched. The CDR3 spans 17 residues. Here the CDR3 DNA reads TGCGCCAGCAGCAACCCCACGATTCTAGCGGGAGCTACTGAGCAGTTCTTC. Amino acids: CASSNPTILAGATEQFF.

The chain carries TRBV5-1 and TRBJ1-1; TRBD1 matches at 9 bases. V gave up 4 bases and J gave up 5 bases; unmatched junction bases: 12. This CDR3 spans 16 amino acids. Germline V gene lookup returns CDR1 SGHRS and CDR2 YFSETQ. CDR3 region: CASSTRPDRGSTEAFF. Here the CDR3 DNA reads TGCGCCAGCAGCACGCGGCCAGACAGGGGGTCTACTGAAGCTTTCTTT.

For this clone: One end of the junction is discordant with germline, which a read error may explain. The CDR3 spells CASSLEHGQGKYEQYF. In DNA form, the CDR3 reads TGTGCCAGCAGCCTAGAGCATGGACAGGGAAAATACGAGCAGTACTTC. This rearrangement joins TRBV11-2 to TRBJ2-7; TRBD1 aligns across 8 bases. CDR3 size: 16 residues. Germline values: CDR1 SGHAT, CDR2 FQNNGV.

This clone was picked up one time. The chain employs TRBV5-4 and TRBJ2-1; tentative D call: TRBD1 (5 bases). Trimming pared 0 bases from V and 3 bases from J, leaving 13 bases between. This CDR3 has 16 amino acids. The germline V gene encodes CDR1 SGHNT and CDR2 YYREEE (reference sequence). CDR3 coding DNA: TGTGCCAGCAGCTTGGTAGGGGCCGTCGACTACAATGAGCAGTTCTTC. Translating gives CASSLVGAVDYNEQFF.

The chain carries TRBV7-2 and TRBJ2-7; TRBD2 matches at 10 bases. V shed 6 bases, J shed 3 bases, and the junction held 8 bases outside the gene matches. The germline V gene encodes CDR1 SGHTA and CDR2 FQGNSA. The CDR3 runs 15 residues. The chain's CDR3 is CASSPPGLAIYEQYF. The DNA of the CDR3 is TGTGCCAGCAGTCCACCGGGACTAGCGATCTACGAGCAGTACTTC.

This chain uses TRBV29-1 with TRBJ1-4; weak D call: TRBD1 (5 bases). The germline CDR1 and CDR2 sequences are SQVTM and ANQGSEA. The CDR3 length is 15 residues. V gave up 4 bases and J gave up 8 bases, with 20 bases separating them. This CDR3 reads CSVALLVGGSEKLFF. The CDR3 coding sequence is TGCAGCGTTGCCCTCTTGGTGGGGGGAAGCGAAAAACTGTTTTTT. The full variable domain, completed using reference TRBV29-1 and TRBJ1-4, is SAVISQKPSRDICQRGTSLTIQCQVDSQVTMMFWYRQQPGQSLTLIATANQGSEATYESGFVIDKFPISRPNLTFSTLTVSNMSPEDSSIYLCSVALLVGGSEKLFFGSGTQLSVL.

This chain uses TRBV19 with TRBJ2-7; TRBD1 matches 7 bases. CDR1 and CDR2 (germline): LNHDA, SQIVND (reference sequence). The CDR3 is 15 amino acids. Trimming at V came to 4 bases and at J to 7 bases, leaving 13 bases not matched to a gene. CDR3 DNA sequence: TGTGCCAGTAGTACCACAGGGGAGATAGTCGGGGAGCAGTACTTC. Protein sequence: CASSTTGEIVGEQYF.

This clone occurred once. The chain links TRBV11-2 to TRBJ2-3; D may be TRBD1 (5 bases). Germline values: CDR1 SGHAT, CDR2 FQNNGV. This CDR3 spans 16 amino acids. Trimming left V 1 base short and J 1 base short, with 12 bases between. The CDR3 DNA follows: TGTGCCAGCAGCTTAGGGCAGGGTACCCGCACAGATACGCAGTATTTT. Translation: CASSLGQGTRTDTQYF.

V usage is TRBV29-1 and J usage is TRBJ1-1; D remains ambiguous. CDR3 size: 13 residues. Germline-derived CDR1 and CDR2 are SQVTM and ANQGSEA. The V end was cut by 2 bases, the J end by 5 bases, with 12 bases between. The DNA for the CDR3 is TGCAGCGTTGAAACGGGATACGCGACTGAAGCTTTCTTT. Translating it yields CSVETGYATEAFF.

The chain uses TRBV27 and TRBJ2-7; a weak D match, TRBD2 (6 bases). The germline V gene has CDR1 MNHEY and CDR2 SMNVEV (reference sequence). This CDR3 is 12 amino acids long. V lost 6 bases and J 3 bases, leaving 9 bases between the germline ends. This CDR3 reads CASRTGVYEQYF. In nucleotides, the CDR3 is TGTGCCAGCAGGACGGGGGTCTACGAGCAGTACTTC.

The chain joins TRBV11-3 to TRBJ2-7; D remains unclear. The CDR3 has 13 amino acids. V was shortened by 1 base and J by 4 bases, with 8 bases between the two germline ends. CDR1 is SGHNT and CDR2 is YENEEA in the germline V gene. The CDR3 DNA follows: TGTGCCAGCAGCTTAGGACTGGCGTACGAGCAGTACTTC. This encodes CASSLGLAYEQYF. Looking up the rest from reference TRBV11-3 and TRBJ2-7 gives the full variable domain: EAGVVQSPRYKIIEKKQPVAFWCNPISGHNTLYWYLQNLGQGPELLIRYENEEAVDDSQLPKDRFSAERLKGVDSTLKIQPAELGDSAVYLCASSLGLAYEQYFGPGTRLTVT.

The gene calls are TRBV28 and TRBJ2-7; TRBD1 matches 10 bases. The CDR3 totals 13 residues. The V and J ends lost 5 bases and 4 bases, in that order; junction bases with no gene match: 2. The germline V gene encodes CDR1 MDHEN and CDR2 SYDVKM. The CDR3 is CASSRTGGYEQYF. The CDR3 coding sequence is TGTGCCAGCAGTAGGACAGGGGGTTACGAGCAGTACTTC.

The chain joins TRBV5-1 to TRBJ1-1; D is ambiguous. Between the trimmed V and J ends, which lost 4 bases and 7 bases, there was a span of 14 bases. Germline CDR1 and CDR2: SGHRS and YFSETQ. The length of the CDR3 is 13 residues. CDR3: CASSPVGHLEAFF. The CDR3 DNA follows: TGCGCCAGCAGCCCGGTTGGTCACCTTGAAGCTTTCTTT.

This clone was picked up one time. This rearrangement joins TRBV19 to TRBJ1-2; D may be TRBD1 (6 bases). V lost 6 bases, J lost 6 bases, and 11 bases lay in between. There are 12 residues in the CDR3. The germline gives CDR1 LNHDA, CDR2 SQIVND (reference sequence). The chain's CDR3 is CASRWGLDGYTF. The CDR3, as DNA: TGTGCCAGTAGATGGGGGCTCGATGGCTACACCTTC.

In its sample, this clone was seen a few times. J is TRBJ1-2 and V is TRBV2; TRBD1 matches at 9 bases. The ends lost 5 bases at V and 7 bases at J; junction bases unmatched: 8. Germline-derived CDR1 and CDR2 are SNHLY and FYNNEI. The length of the CDR3 is 14 residues. CDR3 sequence reads: CASSQRTGVLGYTF. DNA for the CDR3: TGTGCCAGCAGTCAACGGACAGGGGTTCTTGGCTACACCTTC.

In this sample, this clone turned up a few times. The chain links TRBV5-4 to TRBJ1-1; D possibly corresponds to TRBD1 (6 bases). This CDR3 has 13 amino acids. In germline, CDR1 is SGHNT, CDR2 YYREEE (reference sequence). The germline V and J ends were trimmed by 5 bases and 0 bases, with 8 bases remaining between them. CDR3 nucleotides: TGTGCCAGCAGGGGGACACTGAACACTGAAGCTTTCTTT. Residues: CASRGTLNTEAFF.

The gene calls are TRBV9 and TRBJ1-3, with 7 nucleotides matching TRBD1. CDR3 length: 13 amino acids. Germline CDR1 is SGDLS and CDR2 is YYNGEE. The junction had 6 bases not matched to a gene; V was cut back by 8 bases and J by 4 bases. The CDR3 DNA is TGTGCCAGTACGACAGGGCTCGGAAACACCATATATTTT. Its translation: CASTTGLGNTIYF. The variable domain in full, with the rest retrieved from reference TRBV9 and TRBJ1-3, is DSGVTQTPKHLITATGQRVTLRCSPRSGDLSVYWYQQSLDQGLQFLIQYYNGEERAKGNILERFSAQQFPDLHSELNLSSLELGDSALYFCASTTGLGNTIYFGEGSWLTVV.

This sequence joins TRBV7-2 and TRBJ2-7; D not resolved. CDR3 length: 13 residues. Looked up from germline, CDR1 is SGHTA and CDR2 is FQGNSA. The ends were cut back, 4 bases at V and 1 base at J, with 8 bases in the middle. CDR3 loop: CASSSVSSYEQYF. DNA for the CDR3: TGTGCCAGCAGCTCAGTCAGTTCCTACGAGCAGTACTTC.

CDR3 in amino acids: CASSIGEFFRYNEQFF. CDR3 DNA sequence: TGTGCCAGTAGTATAGGGGAGTTTTTCCGGTACAATGAGCAGTTCTTC. The chain carries TRBV19 and TRBJ2-1, with TRBD2 as a possible D gene (5 bases). Germline CDR1 and CDR2: LNHDA and SQIVND (reference sequence). The CDR3 totals 16 residues. V was trimmed by 1 base and J by 4 bases, leaving 14 bases between them.

The rearrangement uses TRBV28 and TRBJ1-5, with a weak D call TRBD1 (6 bases). CDR1 is MDHEN, CDR2 SYDVKM, per germline. V lost 3 bases to trimming and J lost 11 bases, with 17 bases between them. CDR3 length: 14 amino acids. In DNA form, the CDR3 reads TGTGCCAGCAGTTTTTCAGGGGCGGCTCTGTCCCAGCATTTT. It encodes CASSFSGAALSQHF.

The chain links TRBV5-5 to TRBJ1-1, with D perhaps matching TRBD1 (5 bases). The V and J ends lost 6 bases and 6 bases respectively, with 15 bases between them. The length of the CDR3 is 13 residues. Germline lookup yields CDR1 SGHKS and CDR2 YYEKEE (reference sequence). Here the CDR3 DNA reads TGTGCCAGCACCCTTCCGCAGGGCGCTGAAGCTTTCTTT. Translation gives CASTLPQGAEAFF.

V gene TRBV2 combines with J gene TRBJ2-5; D is perhaps TRBD1 (5 bases). Germline CDR1 and CDR2: SNHLY and FYNNEI. This CDR3 is built from 15 residues. V lost 6 bases and J lost 1, with 15 bases in between. For the CDR3, the DNA is TGTGCCAGCAGGGCCAGGGTGAGGTCCCAAGAGACCCAGTACTTC. Translated: CASRARVRSQETQYF.

This sequence joins TRBV19 and TRBJ1-2, with D perhaps matching TRBD1 (5 bases). The CDR3 consists of 16 residues. Germline V CDR1 and CDR2: LNHDA, SQIVND (reference sequence). Trimming left V 3 bases short and J 0 bases short, with 14 bases between. CDR3 protein: CASSMGTGAPNYGYTF. As DNA, the CDR3 is TGTGCCAGTAGTATGGGAACAGGAGCCCCTAACTATGGCTACACCTTC.

V and J are TRBV28 and TRBJ2-5; 7 bases match TRBD2. The V gene end was trimmed by 10 bases and the J gene end by 0 bases; junction bases not matched to a gene: 11. The germline V gene encodes CDR1 MDHEN and CDR2 SYDVKM. The CDR3 is 15 amino acids. The CDR3 spells CATHGPGLYQETQYF. In DNA, the CDR3 is TGTGCCACCCATGGTCCGGGACTATACCAAGAGACCCAGTACTTC.

The chain couples TRBV2 to TRBJ1-1; TRBD1 agrees at 9 bases. Germline V gene data show CDR1 as SNHLY and CDR2 as FYNNEI. There are 15 residues in the CDR3. The V gene end was trimmed by 6 bases and the J gene end by 2 bases; junction bases not matched to a gene: 7. CDR3 protein: CASRRTGAGNTEAFF. CDR3 in DNA: TGTGCCAGCAGAAGGACAGGGGCTGGCAACACTGAAGCTTTCTTT.